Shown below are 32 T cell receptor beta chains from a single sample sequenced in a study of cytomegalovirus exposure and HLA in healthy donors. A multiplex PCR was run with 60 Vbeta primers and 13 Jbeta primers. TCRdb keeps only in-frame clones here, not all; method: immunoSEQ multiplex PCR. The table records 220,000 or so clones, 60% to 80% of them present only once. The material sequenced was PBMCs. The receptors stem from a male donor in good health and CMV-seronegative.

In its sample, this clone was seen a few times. CDR3 in DNA: TGTGCCAGCAGCGTAGCCGGCGGGAGGGCTCGGGATACGCAGTATTTT. Protein: CASSVAGGRARDTQYF. This rearrangement joins TRBV9 to TRBJ2-3; 9 nucleotides line up with TRBD2. The CDR3 extends over 16 amino acids. Trimming removed 0 bases from V and 6 bases from J; junction bases left unmatched: 8. The V gene's germline CDR1 is SGDLS and CDR2 YYNGEE.

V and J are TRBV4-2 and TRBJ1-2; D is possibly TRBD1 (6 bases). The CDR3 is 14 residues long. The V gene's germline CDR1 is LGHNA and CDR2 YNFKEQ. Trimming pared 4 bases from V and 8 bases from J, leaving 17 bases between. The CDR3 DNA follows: TGTGCCAGCAGCCGAGGGGGGGAGTCGGTCGGCTACACCTTC. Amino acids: CASSRGGESVGYTF.

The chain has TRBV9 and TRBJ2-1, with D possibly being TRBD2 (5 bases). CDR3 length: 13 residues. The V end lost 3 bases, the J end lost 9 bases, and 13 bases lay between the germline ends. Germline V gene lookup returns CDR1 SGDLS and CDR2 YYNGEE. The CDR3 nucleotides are TGTGCCAGCAGCGCTCGAAGACTATCTGAGCAGTTCTTC. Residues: CASSARRLSEQFF.

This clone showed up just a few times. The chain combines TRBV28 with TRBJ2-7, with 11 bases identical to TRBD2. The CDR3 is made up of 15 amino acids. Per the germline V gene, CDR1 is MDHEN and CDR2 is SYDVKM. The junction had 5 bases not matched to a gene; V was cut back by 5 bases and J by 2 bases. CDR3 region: CASSQGLAAAYEQYF. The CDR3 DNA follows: TGTGCCAGCAGTCAGGGACTAGCGGCAGCCTACGAGCAGTACTTC.

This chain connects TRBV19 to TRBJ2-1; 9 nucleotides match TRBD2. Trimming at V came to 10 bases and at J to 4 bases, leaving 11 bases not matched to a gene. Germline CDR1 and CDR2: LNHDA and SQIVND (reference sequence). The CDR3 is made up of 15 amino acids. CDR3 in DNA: TGTGCCACAACCTTAGCGGGAGAGGGGTACAATGAGCAGTTCTTC. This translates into CATTLAGEGYNEQFF.

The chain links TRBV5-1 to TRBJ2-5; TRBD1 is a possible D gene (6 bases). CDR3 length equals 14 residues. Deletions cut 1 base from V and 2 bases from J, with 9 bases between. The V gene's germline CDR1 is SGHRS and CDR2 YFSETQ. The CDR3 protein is CASSLMDSQETQYF. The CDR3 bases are TGCGCCAGCAGCTTGATGGACAGTCAAGAGACCCAGTACTTC.

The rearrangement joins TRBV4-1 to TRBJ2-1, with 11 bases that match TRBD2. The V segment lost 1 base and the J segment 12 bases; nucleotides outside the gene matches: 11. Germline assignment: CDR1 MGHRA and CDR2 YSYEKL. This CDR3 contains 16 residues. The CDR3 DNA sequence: TGCGCCAGCAGCCAAGCTGAGGGACTAGCGGTAAGCGGGCAGTTCTTC. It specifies CASSQAEGLAVSGQFF.

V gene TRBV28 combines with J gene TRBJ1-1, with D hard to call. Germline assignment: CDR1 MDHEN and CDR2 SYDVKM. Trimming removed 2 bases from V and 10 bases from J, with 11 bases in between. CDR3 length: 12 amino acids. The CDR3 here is CASSLEQPGAFF. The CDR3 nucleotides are TGTGCCAGCAGTTTAGAACAGCCCGGAGCTTTCTTT.

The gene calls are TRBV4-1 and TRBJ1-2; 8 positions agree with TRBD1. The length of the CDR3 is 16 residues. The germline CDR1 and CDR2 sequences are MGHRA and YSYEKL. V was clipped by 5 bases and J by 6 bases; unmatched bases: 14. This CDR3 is CASSSLLQGAQNGYTF. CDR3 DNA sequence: TGCGCCAGCAGCTCGCTATTGCAGGGGGCGCAGAATGGCTACACCTTC.

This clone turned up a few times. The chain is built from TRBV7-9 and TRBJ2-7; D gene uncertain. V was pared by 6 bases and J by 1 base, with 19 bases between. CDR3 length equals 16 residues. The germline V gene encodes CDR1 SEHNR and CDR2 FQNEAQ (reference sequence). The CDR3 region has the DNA TGTGCCAGCAGGTATCAAACAGCCCATTCTTCCTACGAGCAGTACTTC. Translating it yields CASRYQTAHSSYEQYF.

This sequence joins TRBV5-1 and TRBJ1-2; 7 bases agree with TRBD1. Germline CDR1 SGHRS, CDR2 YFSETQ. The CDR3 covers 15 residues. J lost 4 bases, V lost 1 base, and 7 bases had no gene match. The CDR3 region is CASSLPGTATYGYTF. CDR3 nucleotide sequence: TGCGCCAGCAGCTTGCCCGGGACAGCAACCTATGGCTACACCTTC.

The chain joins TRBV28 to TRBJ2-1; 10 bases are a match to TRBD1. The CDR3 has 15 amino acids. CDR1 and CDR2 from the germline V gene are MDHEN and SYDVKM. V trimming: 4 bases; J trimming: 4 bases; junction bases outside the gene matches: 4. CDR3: CASSSRQGAYNEQFF. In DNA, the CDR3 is TGTGCCAGCAGTTCGCGACAGGGGGCTTACAATGAGCAGTTCTTC.

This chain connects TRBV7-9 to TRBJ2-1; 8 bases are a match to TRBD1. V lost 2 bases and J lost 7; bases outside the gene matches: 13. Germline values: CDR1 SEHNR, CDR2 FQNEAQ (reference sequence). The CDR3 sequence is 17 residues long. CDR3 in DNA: TGTGCCAGCAGCTTACTTCTCGGTTTCAGGACAGGGAATGAGCAGTTCTTC. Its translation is CASSLLLGFRTGNEQFF.

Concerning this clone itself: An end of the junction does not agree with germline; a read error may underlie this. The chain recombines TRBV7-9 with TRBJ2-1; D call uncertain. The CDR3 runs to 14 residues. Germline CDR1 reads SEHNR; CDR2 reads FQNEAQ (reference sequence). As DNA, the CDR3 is TGTTCCAGCAGCTTCTCAACTACATACAATGAGCAGTTCTTC. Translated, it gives CSSSFSTTYNEQFF.

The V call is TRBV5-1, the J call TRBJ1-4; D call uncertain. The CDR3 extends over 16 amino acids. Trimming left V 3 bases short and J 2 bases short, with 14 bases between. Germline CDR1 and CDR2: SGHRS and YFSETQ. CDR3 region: CASSSLATSTNEKLFF. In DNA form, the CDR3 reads TGCGCCAGCAGCTCCTTAGCGACGTCTACTAATGAAAAACTGTTTTTT.

The CDR3 spells CASSSQYGYTF. CDR3 nucleotides: TGTGCCAGCAGTTCCCAATATGGCTACACCTTC. The genes are TRBV28 and TRBJ1-2; no reliable D call. The CDR3 consists of 11 residues. Trimming took off 4 bases at V and 5 bases at J, with 5 bases between the two ends. The germline V gene encodes CDR1 MDHEN and CDR2 SYDVKM.

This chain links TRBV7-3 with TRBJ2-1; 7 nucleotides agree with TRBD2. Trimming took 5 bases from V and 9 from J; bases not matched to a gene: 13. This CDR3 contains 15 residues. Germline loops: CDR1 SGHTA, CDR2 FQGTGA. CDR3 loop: CASSATSLGVGEQFF. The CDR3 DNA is TGTGCCAGCAGCGCGACTAGCCTGGGGGTTGGTGAGCAGTTCTTC.

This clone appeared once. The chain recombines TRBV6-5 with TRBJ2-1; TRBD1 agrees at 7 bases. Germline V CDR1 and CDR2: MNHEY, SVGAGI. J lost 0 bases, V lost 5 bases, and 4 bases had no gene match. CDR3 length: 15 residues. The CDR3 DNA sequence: TGTGCCAGCAGTAGGGGGCCCCTCTCCTACAATGAGCAGTTCTTC. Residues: CASSRGPLSYNEQFF.

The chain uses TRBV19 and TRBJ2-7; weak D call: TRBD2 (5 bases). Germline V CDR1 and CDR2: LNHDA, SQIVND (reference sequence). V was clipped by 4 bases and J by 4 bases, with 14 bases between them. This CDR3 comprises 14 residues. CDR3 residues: CASSRWEQNYEQYF. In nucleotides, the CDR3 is TGTGCCAGTAGTAGGTGGGAGCAGAATTACGAGCAGTACTTC.

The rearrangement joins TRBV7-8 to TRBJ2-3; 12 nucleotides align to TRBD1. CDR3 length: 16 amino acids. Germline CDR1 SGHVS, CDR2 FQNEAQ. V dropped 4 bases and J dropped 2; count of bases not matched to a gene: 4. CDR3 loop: CASSSPGQGATDTQYF. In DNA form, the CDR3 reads TGTGCCAGCAGCTCCCCGGGACAGGGGGCCACAGATACGCAGTATTTT.

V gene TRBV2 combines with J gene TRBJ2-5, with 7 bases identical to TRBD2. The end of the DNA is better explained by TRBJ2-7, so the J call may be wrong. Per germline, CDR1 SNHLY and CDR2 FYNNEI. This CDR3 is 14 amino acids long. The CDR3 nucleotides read TGTGCCAGCATATATCGGGAGGCCAGGGACGAGCAGTACTTC. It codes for CASIYREARDEQYF.

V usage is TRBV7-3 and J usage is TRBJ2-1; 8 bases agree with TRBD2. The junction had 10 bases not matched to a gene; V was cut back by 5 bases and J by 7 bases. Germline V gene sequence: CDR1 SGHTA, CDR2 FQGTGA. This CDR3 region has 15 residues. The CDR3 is CASSHVLSGRNEQFF. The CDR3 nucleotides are TGTGCCAGCAGCCACGTTTTGAGCGGGAGAAATGAGCAGTTCTTC.

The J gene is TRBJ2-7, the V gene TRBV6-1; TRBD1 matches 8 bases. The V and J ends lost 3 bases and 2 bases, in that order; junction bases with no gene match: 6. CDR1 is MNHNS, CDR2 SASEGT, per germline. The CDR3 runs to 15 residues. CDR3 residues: CASSDRTGPTYEQYF. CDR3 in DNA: TGTGCCAGCAGTGACCGGACAGGGCCTACCTACGAGCAGTACTTC.

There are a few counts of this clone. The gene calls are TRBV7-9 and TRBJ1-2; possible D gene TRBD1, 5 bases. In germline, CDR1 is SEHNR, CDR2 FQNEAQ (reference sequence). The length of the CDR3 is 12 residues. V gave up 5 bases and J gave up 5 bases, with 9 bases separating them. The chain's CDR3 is CASSSGAYGYTF. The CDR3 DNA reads TGTGCCAGCAGCAGCGGGGCTTATGGCTACACCTTC.

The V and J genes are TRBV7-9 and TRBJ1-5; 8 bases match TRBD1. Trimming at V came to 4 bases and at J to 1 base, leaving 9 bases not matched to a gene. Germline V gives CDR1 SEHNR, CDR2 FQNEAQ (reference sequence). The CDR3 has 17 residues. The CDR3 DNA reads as TGTGCCAGCAGCTCTACAGGGGGGGCGGAAAGCAATCAGCCCCAGCATTTT. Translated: CASSSTGGAESNQPQHF.

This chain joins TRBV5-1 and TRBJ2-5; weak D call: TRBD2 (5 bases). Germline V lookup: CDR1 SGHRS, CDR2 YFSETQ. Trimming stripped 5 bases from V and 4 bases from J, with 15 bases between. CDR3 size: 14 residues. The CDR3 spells CASSSGRVGETQYF. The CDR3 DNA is TGCGCCAGCAGTTCGGGAAGGGTCGGAGAGACCCAGTACTTC.

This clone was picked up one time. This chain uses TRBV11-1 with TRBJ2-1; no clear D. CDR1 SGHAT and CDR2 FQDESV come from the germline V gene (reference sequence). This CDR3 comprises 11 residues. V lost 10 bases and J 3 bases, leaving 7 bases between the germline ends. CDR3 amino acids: CAISDYNEQFF. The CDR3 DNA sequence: TGTGCCATTTCAGACTACAATGAGCAGTTCTTC.

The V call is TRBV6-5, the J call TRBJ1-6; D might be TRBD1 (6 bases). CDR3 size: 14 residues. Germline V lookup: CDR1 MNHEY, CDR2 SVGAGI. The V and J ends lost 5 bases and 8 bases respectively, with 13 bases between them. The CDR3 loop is CASSRGPGDSPLHF. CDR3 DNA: TGTGCCAGCAGTCGAGGTCCAGGGGATTCACCCCTCCACTTT.

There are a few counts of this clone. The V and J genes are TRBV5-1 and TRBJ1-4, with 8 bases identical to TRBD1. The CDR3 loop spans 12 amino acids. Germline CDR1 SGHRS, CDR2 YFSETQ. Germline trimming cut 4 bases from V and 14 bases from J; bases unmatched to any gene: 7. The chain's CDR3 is CASSVDRDGLFF. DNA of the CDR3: TGCGCCAGCAGCGTGGACAGGGACGGGCTGTTTTTT.

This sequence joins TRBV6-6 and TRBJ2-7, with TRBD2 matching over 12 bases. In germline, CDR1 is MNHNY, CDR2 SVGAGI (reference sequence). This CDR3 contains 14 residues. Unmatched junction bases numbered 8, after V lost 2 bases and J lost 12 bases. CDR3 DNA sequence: TGTGCCAGCAGTTACGGACTAGCGGGGTCAGGAGGGTACTTC. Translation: CASSYGLAGSGGYF.

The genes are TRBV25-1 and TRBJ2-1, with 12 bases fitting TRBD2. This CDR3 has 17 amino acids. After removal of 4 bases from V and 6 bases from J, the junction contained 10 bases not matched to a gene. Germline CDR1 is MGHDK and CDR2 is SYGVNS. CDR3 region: CASSVHGTSGYLNEQFF. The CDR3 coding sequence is TGTGCCAGCAGTGTCCACGGGACTAGCGGGTACCTCAATGAGCAGTTCTTC.

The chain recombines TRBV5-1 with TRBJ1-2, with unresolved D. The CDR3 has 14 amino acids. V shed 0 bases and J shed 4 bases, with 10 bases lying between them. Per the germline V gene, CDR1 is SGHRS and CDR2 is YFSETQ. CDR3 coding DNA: TGCGCCAGCAGCTTGGGCGATGTCGGCTATGGCTACACCTTC. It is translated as CASSLGDVGYGYTF.